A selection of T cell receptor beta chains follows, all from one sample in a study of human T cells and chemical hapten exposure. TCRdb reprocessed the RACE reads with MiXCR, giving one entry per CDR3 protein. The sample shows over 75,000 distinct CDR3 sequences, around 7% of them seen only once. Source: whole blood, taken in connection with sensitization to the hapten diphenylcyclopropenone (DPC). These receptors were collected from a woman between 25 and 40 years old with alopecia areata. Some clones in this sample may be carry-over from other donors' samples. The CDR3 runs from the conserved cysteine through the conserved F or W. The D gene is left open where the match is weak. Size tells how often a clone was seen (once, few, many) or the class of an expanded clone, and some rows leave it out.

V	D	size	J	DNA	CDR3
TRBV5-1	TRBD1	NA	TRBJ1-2	TGCGCCAGCAGTCTACAGGGGGCTGGCAACTATGGCTACACCTTC	CASSLQGAGNYGYTF
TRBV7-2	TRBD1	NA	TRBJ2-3	TGTGCCAGCAGCTCGAACAGGGGAAGTGCAGATACGCAGTATTTT	CASSSNRGSADTQYF
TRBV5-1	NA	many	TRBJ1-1	TGCGCCAGCAGGTCACAGTCGAACACTGAAGCTTTCTTT	CASRSQSNTEAFF
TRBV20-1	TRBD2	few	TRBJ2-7	TGCAGTGCTAGCCTAGCGGGGGTCATCGAGCAGTACTTC	CSASLAGVIEQYF
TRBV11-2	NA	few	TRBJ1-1	TGTGCCAGCAGCTCCCCTCTTAGGGGGATTGAAGCTTTCTTT	CASSSPLRGIEAFF
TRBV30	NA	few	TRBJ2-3	TGTGCCTGGAGTACGGAGTGTGGGGATACGCAGTATTTT	CAWSTECGDTQYF
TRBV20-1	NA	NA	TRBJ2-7	TGCAGTGCTAGAGTGAGGGGGAAGGGCTCCTACGAGCAGTACTTC	CSARVRGKGSYEQYF
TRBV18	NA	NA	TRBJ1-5	TGTGCCAGCTCACCACTAGCACGGGGCAATCAGCCCCAGCATTTT	CASSPLARGNQPQHF
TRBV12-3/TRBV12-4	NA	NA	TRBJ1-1	TGTGCCAGCAGTTTAAGGGCAGGGAGTGAGGCTGAAGCTTTCTTT	CASSLRAGSEAEAFF
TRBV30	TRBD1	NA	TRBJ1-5	TGTGCCTGGAGTTCCACAGGGGGCAATCAGCCCCAGCATTTT	CAWSSTGGNQPQHF
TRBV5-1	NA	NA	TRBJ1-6	TGCGCCAGCAGCTTGGCTCCGAAGGATTCACCCCTCCACTTT	CASSLAPKDSPLHF
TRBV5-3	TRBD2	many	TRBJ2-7	TGTGCCAGAAGCTTGGAGCTCGGGGGGGCCTACGAGCAGTACTTC	CARSLELGGAYEQYF
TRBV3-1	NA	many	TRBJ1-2	TGTGCCAGCAGCCAGGCGACGCGTGGCTACACCTTC	CASSQATRGYTF
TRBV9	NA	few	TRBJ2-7	TGTGCCAGCAGCGGCTCCACCACCGGGCCCCTGAACTTC	CASSGSTTGPLNF
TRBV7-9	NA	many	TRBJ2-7	TGTGCCAGCAGCTTAGAGGTCTACGAGCAGTACTTC	CASSLEVYEQYF
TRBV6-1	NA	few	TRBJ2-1	TGTGCCAGCAGTGAATCTTATCGCAATGAGCAGTTCTTC	CASSESYRNEQFF
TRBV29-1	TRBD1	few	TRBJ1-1	TGCAGCGTTGAAGAGGGGGACAGTCTCTCGGGGGAAGCTTTCTTT	CSVEEGDSLSGEAFF
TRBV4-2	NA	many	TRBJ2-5	TGTGCCAGCAGCCAAGGTCTGGCCCCAGAGACCCAGTACTTC	CASSQGLAPETQYF
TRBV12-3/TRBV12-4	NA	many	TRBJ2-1	TGTGCCAGCAGTTCCCGGGGTCTAGGGAATGAGCAGTTCTTC	CASSSRGLGNEQFF
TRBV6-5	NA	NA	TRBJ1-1	TGTGCCAGCAGTTACAGCGGGAAGACTGAAGCTTTCTTT	CASSYSGKTEAFF
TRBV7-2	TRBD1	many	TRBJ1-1	TGTGCCAGCAGCTTAGGTGGGACAGTACACACTGAAGCTTTCTTT	CASSLGGTVHTEAFF
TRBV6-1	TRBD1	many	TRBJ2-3	TGTGCCAGCAGACTAAACAATAACTCGGGACAGATCGATACGCAGTATTTT	CASRLNNNSGQIDTQYF
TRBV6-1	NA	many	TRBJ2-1	TGTGCCAGCAGTGAACAACATCCCTTTGGGCTCCATTACAATGAGCAGTTCTTC	CASSEQHPFGLHYNEQFF
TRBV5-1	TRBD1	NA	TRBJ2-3	TGCGCCAGCAGCTGGAGCCCAGGGGGCGTGAGCACAGATACGCAGTATTTT	CASSWSPGGVSTDTQYF
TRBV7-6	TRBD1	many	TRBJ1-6	TGTGCCAGCAGCCCAGGGGACAGGGGTAATTCACCCCTCCACTTT	CASSPGDRGNSPLHF
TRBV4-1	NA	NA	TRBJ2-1	TGCGCCAGCAGCCGCAGCCCAGGGGGGGAGTACAATGAGCAGTTCTTC	CASSRSPGGEYNEQFF
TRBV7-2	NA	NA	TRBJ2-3	TGTGCCAGCAGCTCGATGAGTCGGGGCGCAGATACGCAGTATTTT	CASSSMSRGADTQYF
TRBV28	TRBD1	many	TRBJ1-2	TGTGCCAGCAGCCGACGGGACAGGGGGGTCGCTCTCTATGGCTACACCTTC	CASSRRDRGVALYGYTF
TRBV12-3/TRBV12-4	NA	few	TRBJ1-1	TGTGCCAGCAGTTTATGGGTCCAGAGGGGGAGGAACACTGAAGCTTTCTTT	CASSLWVQRGRNTEAFF
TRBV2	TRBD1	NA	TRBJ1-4	TGTGCCAGCAGTGGACACCCAGCCGGGACAGCTAATGAAAAACTGTTTTTT	CASSGHPAGTANEKLFF
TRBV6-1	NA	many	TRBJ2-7	TGTGCCAGCAGTGAAGGGTCGTCCCGCGGCGAGCAGTACTTC	CASSEGSSRGEQYF
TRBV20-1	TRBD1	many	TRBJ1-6	TGCAGTGCAGGGACAGGGAATTCACCCCTCCACTTT	CSAGTGNSPLHF
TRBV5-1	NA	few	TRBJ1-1	TGCGCCAGCAGCCCCTTGTACGGGGGAGCGAACACTGAAGCTTTCTTT	CASSPLYGGANTEAFF
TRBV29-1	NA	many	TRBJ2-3	TGCAGCGTTCTGAAGTCTAGCACAGATACGCAGTATTTT	CSVLKSSTDTQYF
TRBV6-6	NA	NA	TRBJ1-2	TGTGCCAGCCATCCGGGGCAGGCCCCCTATGGCTACACCTTC	CASHPGQAPYGYTF
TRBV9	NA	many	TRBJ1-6	TGTGCCAGCAGCGTAGCGGCAGGGGTAGGTTCACCCCTCCACTTT	CASSVAAGVGSPLHF
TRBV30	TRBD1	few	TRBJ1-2	TGTGCCTGGAGTGCCGGGACAGCAAGTTATGGCTACACCTTC	CAWSAGTASYGYTF
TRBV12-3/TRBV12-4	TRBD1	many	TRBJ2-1	TGTGCCAGCAGTACATCCCGGACAGGGCCGTGGTGGGGGCAGTTCTTC	CASSTSRTGPWWGQFF
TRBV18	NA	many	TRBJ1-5	TGTGCCAGCTCACCCGCGCCGCATAGCAATCAGCCCCAGCATTTT	CASSPAPHSNQPQHF
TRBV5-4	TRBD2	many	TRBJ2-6	TGTGCCAGCAGCCCGGGACTAGCGGGGTTCGGGGCCAACGTCCTGACTTTC	CASSPGLAGFGANVLTF
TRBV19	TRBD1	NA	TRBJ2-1	TGTGCCAGTAGTATCGGAAGGGGGCGGGAGCAGTTCTTC	CASSIGRGREQFF
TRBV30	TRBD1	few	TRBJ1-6	TGTGCCTGGAGTGCCTACTGGGACAGCTATAATTCACCCCTCCACTTT	CAWSAYWDSYNSPLHF
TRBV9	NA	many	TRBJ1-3	TGTGCCAGCAGCGTAGAGCCAGGGCAAGGAAACACCATATATTTT	CASSVEPGQGNTIYF
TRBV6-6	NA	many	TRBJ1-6	TGTGCCAGCACATCAGGGATCTCCTATAATTCACCCCTCCACTTT	CASTSGISYNSPLHF
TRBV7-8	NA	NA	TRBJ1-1	TGTGCCAGCAGCTTTTTTTATGGGACAACGAACACTGAAGCTTTCTTT	CASSFFYGTTNTEAFF
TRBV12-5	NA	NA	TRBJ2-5	TGTGCTAGTGGTTTGGGACTGGACGCCCCGCAAGAGACCCAGTACTTC	CASGLGLDAPQETQYF
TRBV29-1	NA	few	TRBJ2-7	TGCAGCGTTGAGAGTTCAGGTTACGAGCAGTACTTC	CSVESSGYEQYF
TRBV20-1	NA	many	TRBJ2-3	TGCAGTGCTAGTGGCCAGGGACCGCGCGCAGATACGCAGTATTTT	CSASGQGPRADTQYF
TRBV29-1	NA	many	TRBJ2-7	TGCAGCGTTCTAAGGCCCCTCTCCTACGAGCAGTACTTC	CSVLRPLSYEQYF
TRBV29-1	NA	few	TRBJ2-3	TGCAGCGTTGAACGCCAGGCGGCCGCAGATACGCAGTATTTT	CSVERQAAADTQYF
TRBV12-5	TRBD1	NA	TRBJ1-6	TGTGCTAGTGGTTTGTTCCGGGACAGATTCAATTCACCCCTCCACTTT	CASGLFRDRFNSPLHF
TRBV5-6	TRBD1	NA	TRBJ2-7	TGTGCCAGCAGCCCACAGGACAGGGTCAAACAGTACTTC	CASSPQDRVKQYF
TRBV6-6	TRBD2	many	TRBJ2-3	TGTGCCAGCACCCCCATAGCGGGGAGCACAGATACGCAGTATTTT	CASTPIAGSTDTQYF
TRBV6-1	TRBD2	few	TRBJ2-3	TGTGCCAGCATGAACGAGCGGGGGGGCCAGGATACGCAGTATTTT	CASMNERGGQDTQYF